This entry describes one T cell receptor beta chain. Its target is unknown. The data were taken from a study of shared clonotypes between healthy human individuals. Study at large: In total, the donors were two women and three men aged 18 to 49. CD4 naive and memory got three plates each, CD8 naive two, CD8 memory one.

Cells designated naive CD8 were CD45RO-negative and were positively selected for CCR7, with terminally differentiated effector memory CD45RA+ cells excluded. Adult Caucasians living in Nashville, Tennessee made up all of the donors. This CDR3 contains 15 residues. Germline V gene sequence: CDR1 SNHLY, CDR2 FYNNEI. Trimming shortened V by 4 bases and J by 8 bases, and 18 bases separated the two germline ends. The repertoire was sequenced with immunoSEQ multiplex PCR; TCRdb's copy has only in-frame clones and lacks some. The sample consists of about 2.2 million clones, about 94% of them appearing once. Study-level findings and limits: The study drew on few donors, limiting represented genetic and exposure-history diversity.

The sample consisted of naive CD8+ T cells from PBMCs. This chain connects TRBV2 to TRBJ2-4, with D possibly called TRBD1 or TRBD2 (6 bases each). This TCR came from a man aged 18-30 years in good health. Some clones in this sample may be carry-over from other donors' samples. The CDR3 region has the DNA TGTGCCAGCAGTGCGCCCGGGGGCAATGGGTACATTCAGTACTTC. This sequence encodes CASSAPGGNGYIQYF.